This TCR beta chain came from a study of PD-1 blockade in classical Hodgkin lymphoma. Study-level information: It was nivolumab at 3 mg/kg, given intravenously every 2 weeks, that patients received. The study's findings and limits: The CD4+ diversity rise by C4D1 was clearest in complete responders.

Regarding time point: cycle 4 day 1 (C4D1), after 5 to 7 weeks of nivolumab. Autologous stem cell transplantation was followed by relapse in every patient, and brentuximab vedotin exposure varied. For this clone: What it binds is unknown.

Germline V lookup: CDR1 MNHEY, CDR2 SMNVEV (reference sequence). V was trimmed by 4 bases and J by 6 bases, leaving 10 bases between them. This CDR3 is built from 12 residues. Clones were read by immunoSEQ multiplex PCR, and TCRdb kept only the in-frame ones, dropping some. Altogether about 96,000 clones are present, about 92% being singletons, with the ten largest covering just under 2%. The chain carries TRBV27 and TRBJ2-7; D is unresolved. Material: peripheral blood mononuclear cells (PBMCs), obtained before the fourth cycle of nivolumab. The sequence derives from a human donor with classical Hodgkin lymphoma. The DNA for the CDR3 is TGTGCCAGCAGTTCCCGGCTGACCGAGCAGTACTTC. The encoded protein is CASSSRLTEQYF.